The 2 T cell receptor beta chains below were found in one sample sequenced in a study of cytomegalovirus exposure and HLA in healthy donors. TCRdb's copy holds only in-frame clones and misses some; the assay was immunoSEQ multiplex PCR. The sample yields about 150,000 clones, roughly nine tenths seen once. The sequencing sample was made of PBMCs. These receptors were obtained from a man in his late teens or twenties in good health and CMV-seronegative.

The chain is built from TRBV15 and TRBJ2-1; TRBD2 aligns across 11 bases. The CDR3 covers 18 residues. J lost 10 bases, V lost 0 bases, and 14 bases had no gene match. Germline V lookup: CDR1 LNHNV, CDR2 YYDKDF (reference sequence). CDR3 residues: CATSRDPRVAGGGVEQFF. The CDR3 region has the DNA TGTGCCACCAGCAGAGACCCCCGGGTAGCGGGAGGGGGGGTGGAGCAGTTCTTC.

The chain links TRBV9 to TRBJ2-1, with D possibly TRBD2 on 5 matching bases. The CDR3 contains 13 residues. Trimming left V 1 base short and J 9 bases short, with 11 bases between. CDR1 is SGDLS, CDR2 YYNGEE, per germline. The CDR3 here is CASSVTGSGEQFF. The CDR3 nucleotides are TGTGCCAGCAGCGTAACGGGGTCTGGTGAGCAGTTCTTC.